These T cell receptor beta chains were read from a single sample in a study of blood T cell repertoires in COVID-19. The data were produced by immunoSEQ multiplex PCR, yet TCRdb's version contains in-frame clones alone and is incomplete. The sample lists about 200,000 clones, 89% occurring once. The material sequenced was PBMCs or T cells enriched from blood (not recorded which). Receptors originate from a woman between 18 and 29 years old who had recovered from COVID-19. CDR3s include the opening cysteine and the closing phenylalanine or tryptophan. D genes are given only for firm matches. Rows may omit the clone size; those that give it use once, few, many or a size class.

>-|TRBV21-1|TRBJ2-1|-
CASSLNPSGGRYNEQFF
TGTGCCAGCAGCCTCAACCCTAGCGGGGGACGCTACAATGAGCAGTTCTTC
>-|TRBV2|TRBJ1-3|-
CASSVKGGGGNTIYF
TGTGCCAGCAGTGTAAAGGGAGGAGGTGGAAACACCATATATTTT
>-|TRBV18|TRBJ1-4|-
CASSRRGSTEKLFF
TGTGCCAGCTCCCGCAGGGGTTCGACTGAAAAACTGTTTTTT
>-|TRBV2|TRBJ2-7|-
CASSSKEGQLGYF
TGTGCCAGCAGTTCCAAAGAGGGTCAATTGGGGTACTTC
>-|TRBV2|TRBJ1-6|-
CASTWEGGRSPLHF
TGTGCCAGCACTTGGGAGGGAGGGAGATCCCCCCTCCACTTT
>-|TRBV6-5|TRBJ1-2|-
CASSSVAGTNYGYTF
TGTGCCAGCAGTTCGGTGGCAGGGACAAACTATGGCTACACCTTC
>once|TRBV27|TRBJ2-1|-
CASSLSRWYNEQFF
TGTGCCAGCAGTCTATCCAGGTGGTACAATGAGCAGTTCTTC
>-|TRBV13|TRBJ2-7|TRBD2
CASSPGLISYEQYF
TGTGCCAGCAGCCCGGGACTAATCTCCTACGAGCAGTACTTC
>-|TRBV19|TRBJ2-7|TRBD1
CASSIGQGTSYEQYF
TGTGCCAGTAGTATAGGACAGGGGACTTCCTACGAGCAGTACTTC
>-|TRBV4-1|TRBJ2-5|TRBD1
CASSQVRTGITETQYF
TGCGCCAGCAGCCAAGTCCGGACAGGGATTACGGAGACCCAGTACTTC
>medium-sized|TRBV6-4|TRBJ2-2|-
CASSDKNTGELFF
TGTGCCAGCAGTGATAAGAACACCGGGGAGCTGTTTTTT
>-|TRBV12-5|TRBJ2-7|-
CASGFGEVYEQYF
TGTGCTAGTGGTTTCGGGGAAGTCTACGAGCAGTACTTC
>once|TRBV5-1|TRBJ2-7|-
CASSIGSSYEQYF
TGCGCCAGCAGTATCGGTTCCTCCTACGAGCAGTACTTC
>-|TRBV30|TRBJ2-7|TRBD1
CAWSGTGYYEQYF
TGTGCCTGGTCTGGGACAGGGTACTACGAGCAGTACTTC
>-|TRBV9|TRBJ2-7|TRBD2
CASSAPSGGSEQYF
TGTGCCAGCAGCGCACCTAGCGGGGGTAGCGAGCAGTACTTC
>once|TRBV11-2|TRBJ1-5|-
CASSAGITNQPQHF
TGTGCCAGCAGTGCCGGGATTACGAATCAGCCCCAGCATTTT
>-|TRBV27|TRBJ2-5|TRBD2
CASSPYSGGRETQYF
TGTGCCAGCAGTCCGTATAGCGGGGGTCGGGAGACCCAGTACTTC
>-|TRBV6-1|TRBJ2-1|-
CASSEAPGWDGNEQFF
TGTGCCAGCAGTGAAGCACCAGGGTGGGATGGAAATGAGCAGTTCTTC
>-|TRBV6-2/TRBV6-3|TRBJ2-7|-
CASSPQGQTYEQYF
TGTGCCAGCAGTCCGCAGGGGCAGACCTACGAGCAGTACTTC
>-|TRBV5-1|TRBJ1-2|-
CASSLGGREYGYTF
TGCGCCAGCAGCCTTGGGGGCAGAGAATATGGCTACACCTTC
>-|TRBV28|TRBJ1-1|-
CAIRAWAGNTEAFF
TGTGCCATCCGCGCCTGGGCGGGGAACACTGAAGCTTTCTTT
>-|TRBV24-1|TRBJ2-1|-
CATSDSRNPYNEQFF
TGTGCCACCAGTGATTCGAGGAACCCCTACAATGAGCAGTTCTTC
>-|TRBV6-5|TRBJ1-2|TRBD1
CASRWDSNYGYTF
TGTGCCAGCAGATGGGACAGTAACTATGGCTACACCTTC
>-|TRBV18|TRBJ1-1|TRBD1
CASSRDRAPGDTEAFF
TGTGCCAGCTCTCGGGACAGGGCGCCGGGAGACACTGAAGCTTTCTTT
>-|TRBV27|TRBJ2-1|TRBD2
CASSSAIAGANEQFF
TGTGCCAGCAGTAGTGCGATAGCGGGGGCTAATGAGCAGTTCTTC
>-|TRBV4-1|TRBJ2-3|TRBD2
CASSQDRGGGAKDTQYF
TGCGCCAGCAGCCAAGATCGCGGCGGGGGGGCCAAAGATACGCAGTATTTT
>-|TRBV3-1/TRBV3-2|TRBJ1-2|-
CASSPTQGFNYGYTF
TGTGCCAGCAGCCCAACTCAGGGATTTAACTATGGCTACACCTTC
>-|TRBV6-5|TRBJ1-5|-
CASSTSYRAQPQHF
TGTGCCAGCAGTACTTCTTACAGGGCCCAGCCCCAGCATTTT
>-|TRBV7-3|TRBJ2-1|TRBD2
CASSLRTSGGSYNEQFF
TGTGCCAGCAGCCTTCGGACTAGCGGGGGTTCCTACAATGAGCAGTTCTTC
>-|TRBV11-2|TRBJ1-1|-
CASSSSFNTEAFF
TGTGCCAGCAGCTCTAGTTTCAACACTGAAGCTTTCTTT
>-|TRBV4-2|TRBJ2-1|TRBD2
CASSQVTSGGNEQFF
TGTGCCAGCAGCCAAGTTACTAGCGGGGGGAATGAGCAGTTCTTC
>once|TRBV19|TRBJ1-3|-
CASKKEEKRNTIYF
TGTGCCAGTAAGAAGGAGGAGAAACGAAACACCATATATTTT
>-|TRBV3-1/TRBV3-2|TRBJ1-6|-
CASSQRQGISPLHF
TGTGCCAGCAGCCAGCGGCAGGGAATATCACCCCTCCACTTT
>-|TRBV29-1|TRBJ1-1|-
CSVDHRAGEAFF
TGCAGCGTTGACCACAGGGCGGGTGAGGCTTTCTTT
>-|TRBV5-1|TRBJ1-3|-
CASSLDGFSGNTIYF
TGCGCCAGCAGCTTGGACGGTTTCTCTGGAAACACCATATATTTT
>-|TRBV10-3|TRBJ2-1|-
CAISEPRSIAYNEQFF
TGTGCCATCAGTGAGCCTAGGAGTATCGCCTACAATGAGCAGTTCTTC
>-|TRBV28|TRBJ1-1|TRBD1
CASSSVWYGTGYTEAFF
TGTGCCAGCAGTTCCGTATGGTACGGGACAGGGTACACTGAAGCTTTCTTT
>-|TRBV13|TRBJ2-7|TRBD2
CASSLWTSDEQYF
TGTGCCAGCAGCTTATGGACTAGCGACGAGCAGTACTTC
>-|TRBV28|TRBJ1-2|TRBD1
CASTQTGTGGQGGNGYTF
TGTGCCAGCACCCAAACAGGGACAGGGGGCCAGGGAGGCAATGGCTACACCTTC
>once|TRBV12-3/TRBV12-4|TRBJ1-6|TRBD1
CASAGTGVSPLHF
TGTGCCAGCGCCGGGACAGGGGTTTCACCCCTCCACTTT
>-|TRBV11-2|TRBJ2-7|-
CASSLVREWGAYEQYF
TGTGCCAGCAGCTTAGTACGGGAATGGGGGGCCTACGAGCAGTACTTC
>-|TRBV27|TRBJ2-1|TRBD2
CASTWGGESYNEQFF
TGTGCCAGCACCTGGGGAGGGGAATCCTACAATGAGCAGTTCTTC
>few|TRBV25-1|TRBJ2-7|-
CASSGIRGSEQYF
TGTGCCAGCAGTGGCATACGGGGTTCCGAGCAGTACTTC
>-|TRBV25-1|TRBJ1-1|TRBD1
CASSDDATGLNTEAFF
TGTGCCAGCAGTGATGATGCGACAGGGTTGAACACTGAAGCTTTCTTT
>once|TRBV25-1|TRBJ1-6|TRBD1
CASSEGTANSPLHF
TGTGCCAGCAGTGAAGGGACAGCAAATTCACCCCTCCACTTT
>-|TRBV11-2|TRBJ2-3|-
CASSPGGTDTQYF
TGTGCCAGCAGCCCCGGGGGCACAGATACGCAGTATTTT
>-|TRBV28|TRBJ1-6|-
CASSLGGRALHF
TGTGCCAGCAGTTTGGGGGGTCGGGCCCTCCACTTT
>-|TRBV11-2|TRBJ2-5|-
CASSLGQSQETQYF
TGTGCCAGCAGCTTGGGACAATCCCAAGAGACCCAGTACTTC